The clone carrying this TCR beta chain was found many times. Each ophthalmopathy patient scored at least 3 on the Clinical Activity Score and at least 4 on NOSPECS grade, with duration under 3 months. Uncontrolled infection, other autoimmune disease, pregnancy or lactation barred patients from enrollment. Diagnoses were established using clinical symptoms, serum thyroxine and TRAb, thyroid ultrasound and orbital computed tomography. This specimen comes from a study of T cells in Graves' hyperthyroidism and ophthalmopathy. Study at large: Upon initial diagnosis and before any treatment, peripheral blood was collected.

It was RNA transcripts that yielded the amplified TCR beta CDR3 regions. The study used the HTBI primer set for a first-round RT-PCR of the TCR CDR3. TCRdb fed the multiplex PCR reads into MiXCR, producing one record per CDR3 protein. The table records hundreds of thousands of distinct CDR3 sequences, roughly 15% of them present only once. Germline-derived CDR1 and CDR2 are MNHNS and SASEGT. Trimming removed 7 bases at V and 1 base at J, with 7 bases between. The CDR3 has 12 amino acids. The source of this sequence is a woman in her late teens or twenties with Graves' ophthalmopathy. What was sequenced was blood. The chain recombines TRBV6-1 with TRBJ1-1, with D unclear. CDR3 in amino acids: CASIRQNTEAFF. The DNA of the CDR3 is TGTGCCAGCATCAGACAGAACACTGAAGCTTTCTTT.